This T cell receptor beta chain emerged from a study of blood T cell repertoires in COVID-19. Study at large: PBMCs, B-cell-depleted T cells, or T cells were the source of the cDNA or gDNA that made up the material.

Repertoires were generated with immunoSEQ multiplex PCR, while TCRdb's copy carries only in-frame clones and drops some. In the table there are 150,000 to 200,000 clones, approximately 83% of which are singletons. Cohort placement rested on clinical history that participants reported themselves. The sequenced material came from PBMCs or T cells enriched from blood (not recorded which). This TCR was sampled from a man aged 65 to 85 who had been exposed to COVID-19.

The chain's CDR3 is CASSEQYQETQYF. In DNA, the CDR3 is TGTGCCAGCAGTGAACAGTACCAAGAGACCCAGTACTTC. The rearrangement links TRBV2 to TRBJ2-5; D ambiguous. The ends were cut back, 2 bases at V and 0 bases at J, with 4 bases in the middle. CDR3 length: 13 residues. Germline CDR1 SNHLY, CDR2 FYNNEI.